The source of this T cell receptor beta chain is a study of T cell changes during pregnancy in multiple sclerosis. TCRdb's copy holds only in-frame clones and misses some; the assay was immunoSEQ multiplex PCR. The sample carries about 30,000 clones, 90% recorded once. The sequenced sample was CD8+ T cells from peripheral blood mononuclear cells, obtained in the second trimester of pregnancy. The origin of this receptor is a female donor with multiple sclerosis, enrolled in a pregnancy study.

The CDR3 nucleotides read TGCGCCAGCAGCTTGGGTGGGACAGTGAGTTTCGATGAGCAGTTCTTC. Protein sequence: CASSLGGTVSFDEQFF. V is TRBV5-1 and J is TRBJ2-1; TRBD1 matches at 7 bases. CDR3 length: 16 residues. The germline gives CDR1 SGHRS, CDR2 YFSETQ. V was pared by 0 bases and J by 8 bases, with 11 bases of the junction left unmatched. Using reference TRBV5-1 and TRBJ2-1 for the parts outside the CDR3, the full variable domain is KAGVTQTPRYLIKTRGQQVTLSCSPISGHRSVSWYQQTPGQGLQFLFEYFSETQRNKGNFPGRFSGRQFSNSRSEMNVSTLELGDSALYLCASSLGGTVSFDEQFFGPGTRLTVL.